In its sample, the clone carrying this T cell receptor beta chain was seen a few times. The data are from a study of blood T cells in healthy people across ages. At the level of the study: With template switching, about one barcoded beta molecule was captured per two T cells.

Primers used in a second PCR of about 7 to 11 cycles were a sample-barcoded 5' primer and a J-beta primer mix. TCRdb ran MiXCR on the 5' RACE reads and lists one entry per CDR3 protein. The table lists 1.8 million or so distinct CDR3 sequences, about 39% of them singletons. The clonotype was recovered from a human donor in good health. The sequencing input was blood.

The CDR3 region is CSVLQGDSYEQYF. The CDR3 coding sequence is TGCAGCGTCTTACAGGGCGACTCCTACGAGCAGTACTTC. This chain uses TRBV29-1 with TRBJ2-7, with D possibly TRBD1 on 6 matching bases. In germline, CDR1 is SQVTM, CDR2 ANQGSEA. The CDR3 loop spans 13 amino acids. Trimming removed 6 bases at V and 0 bases at J, with 12 bases between.